The present TCR beta chain was sequenced within a study of beta chain features in type 1 diabetes. Notes on the study in general: A cDNA-based sequencing approach could over-represent cells with high TCR expression. For Type 1 diabetes patients, all four CD4+ subsets carried TCRB CDR3s that were moderately but significantly shorter. More deletions and fewer insertions at VDJ junctions were seen in type 1 diabetes patients. Within patients, naive, central memory and Treg TCRB repertoires seemed more similar than within healthy donors.

The single heparinised draw taken from each donor contained roughly 110 mL of blood on average. With 0 bases removed from V and 0 bases from J, the gap between germline ends came to 9 bases. From germline, CDR1 is SGDLS and CDR2 YYNGEE. This CDR3 comprises 15 residues. All of the isolated RNA was reverse transcribed, so expressed TCRB transcripts were sequenced. The table came from immunoSEQ multiplex PCR; TCRdb's copy has only in-frame clones and leaves some out. The data show roughly 340,000 clones, with approximately 15% seen just once and 0.013% to 0.015% held by the top ten. This clone was recorded a few times. Antigen specificity is unknown.

Sequencing was performed on naive CD4+ T cells from blood. This rearrangement joins TRBV9 to TRBJ1-1, with D unresolved. The origin of this receptor is a woman aged 18 to 35 with type 1 diabetes. The CDR3 spells CASSVGAALNTEAFF. CDR3 bases: TGTGCCAGCAGCGTAGGAGCGGCTCTGAACACTGAAGCTTTCTTT.